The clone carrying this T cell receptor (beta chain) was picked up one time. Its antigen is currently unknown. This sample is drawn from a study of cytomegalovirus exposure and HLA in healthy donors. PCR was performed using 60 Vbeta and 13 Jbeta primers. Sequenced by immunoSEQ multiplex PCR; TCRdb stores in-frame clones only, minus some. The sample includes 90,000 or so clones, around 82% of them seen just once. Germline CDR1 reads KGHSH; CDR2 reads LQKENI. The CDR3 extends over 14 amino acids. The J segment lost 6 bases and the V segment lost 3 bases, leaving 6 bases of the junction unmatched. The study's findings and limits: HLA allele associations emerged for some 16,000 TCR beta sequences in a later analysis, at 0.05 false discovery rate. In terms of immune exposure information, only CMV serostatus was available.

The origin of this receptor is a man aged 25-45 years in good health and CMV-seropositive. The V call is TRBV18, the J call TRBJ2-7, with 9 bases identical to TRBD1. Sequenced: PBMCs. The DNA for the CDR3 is TGTGCCAGCTCACCGGGACAGGGCCTTCCCGAGCAGTACTTC. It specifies CASSPGQGLPEQYF.